A selection of T cell receptor beta chains follows, all from one sample in a study of T cell responses to AZD1222 COVID-19 vaccine. The repertoire was sequenced with immunoSEQ multiplex PCR; TCRdb's copy has only in-frame clones and lacks some. The top ten hold 3% to 4.5% of the sample, which has 140,000 or so clones, 88% seen once. The input for sequencing was peripheral blood, taken on day 0 of AZD1222 vaccination. These receptors were obtained from an adult in good health. Both conserved end residues are part of each CDR3. Each record gives: CDR3 protein, CDR3 DNA, J gene, D gene, clone size, V gene. The D gene is left open where the match is weak. Size is omitted from some rows. Given values are once, few, many or a class for expanded clones.

CDR3 protein: CSVRFPDRYGYTF; CDR3 DNA: TGCAGCGTTCGGTTTCCGGACCGCTATGGCTACACCTTC; J gene: TRBJ1-2; D gene: NA; clone size: NA; V gene: TRBV29-1
CDR3 protein: CASSSDRGYGYTF; CDR3 DNA: TGTGCCAGCAGCTCAGACAGGGGCTATGGCTACACCTTC; J gene: TRBJ1-2; D gene: TRBD1; clone size: NA; V gene: TRBV5-6
CDR3 protein: CASSMANGAQPQHF; CDR3 DNA: TGTGCCAGTAGTATGGCCAATGGGGCTCAGCCCCAGCATTTT; J gene: TRBJ1-5; D gene: NA; clone size: NA; V gene: TRBV19
CDR3 protein: CASSEAGTGGNEQFF; CDR3 DNA: TGTGCCAGCAGTGAAGCTGGGACAGGGGGCAATGAGCAGTTCTTC; J gene: TRBJ2-1; D gene: TRBD1; clone size: NA; V gene: TRBV6-4
CDR3 protein: CASSGWTGGIVADTQYF; CDR3 DNA: TGTGCCAGCAGTGGTTGGACAGGGGGCATTGTCGCAGATACGCAGTATTTT; J gene: TRBJ2-3; D gene: TRBD1; clone size: NA; V gene: TRBV25-1
CDR3 protein: CASSPAGFTGELFF; CDR3 DNA: TGTGCCAGCAGCCCGGCAGGGTTTACCGGGGAGCTGTTTTTT; J gene: TRBJ2-2; D gene: NA; clone size: NA; V gene: TRBV3-1/TRBV3-2
CDR3 protein: CASSGQDGYSYEQYF; CDR3 DNA: TGTGCCAGCAGTGGGCAGGACGGTTACTCCTACGAGCAGTACTTC; J gene: TRBJ2-7; D gene: NA; clone size: NA; V gene: TRBV5-5
CDR3 protein: CASSKSQLGTQYF; CDR3 DNA: TGTGCCAGCAGTAAGTCTCAACTAGGGACCCAGTACTTC; J gene: TRBJ2-5; D gene: NA; clone size: NA; V gene: TRBV28
CDR3 protein: CASSQVPGGNTQYF; CDR3 DNA: TGTGCCAGCAGCCAAGTTCCGGGAGGGAATACGCAGTATTTT; J gene: TRBJ2-3; D gene: TRBD2; clone size: NA; V gene: TRBV3-1/TRBV3-2
CDR3 protein: CASSQELAGIQETQYF; CDR3 DNA: TGTGCCAGCAGCCAAGAACTGGCGGGAATCCAAGAGACCCAGTACTTC; J gene: TRBJ2-5; D gene: NA; clone size: NA; V gene: TRBV4-2
CDR3 protein: CASSQGDSTDTQYF; CDR3 DNA: TGTGCCAGCAGTCAAGGGGACAGCACAGATACGCAGTATTTT; J gene: TRBJ2-3; D gene: NA; clone size: NA; V gene: TRBV28
CDR3 protein: CAWSVTSPGETQYF; CDR3 DNA: TGTGCCTGGAGTGTGACTAGCCCAGGAGAGACCCAGTACTTC; J gene: TRBJ2-5; D gene: TRBD2; clone size: NA; V gene: TRBV30
CDR3 protein: CASSHRDTQYF; CDR3 DNA: TGTGCCAGCAGTCATCGGGATACGCAGTATTTT; J gene: TRBJ2-3; D gene: NA; clone size: NA; V gene: TRBV6-2/TRBV6-3
CDR3 protein: CASSLRLAGDRRNEQFF; CDR3 DNA: TGTGCCAGCAGTCTCCGACTAGCGGGAGATAGGAGGAATGAGCAGTTCTTC; J gene: TRBJ2-1; D gene: TRBD2; clone size: NA; V gene: TRBV6-2/TRBV6-3
CDR3 protein: CASSKRTGETYEQYF; CDR3 DNA: TGTGCCAGCAGTAAAAGGACAGGGGAGACCTACGAGCAGTACTTC; J gene: TRBJ2-7; D gene: TRBD1; clone size: NA; V gene: TRBV9
CDR3 protein: CASTGTGYGYTF; CDR3 DNA: TGTGCCAGCACCGGGACAGGCTATGGCTACACCTTC; J gene: TRBJ1-2; D gene: TRBD1; clone size: NA; V gene: TRBV6-6
CDR3 protein: CASISSQGAHSPLHF; CDR3 DNA: TGTGCCAGCATCAGTAGCCAGGGAGCTCATTCACCCCTCCACTTT; J gene: TRBJ1-6; D gene: NA; clone size: NA; V gene: TRBV6-5
CDR3 protein: CASSSERRLQETQYF; CDR3 DNA: TGTGCCAGCAGTTCTGAGAGACGGCTCCAAGAGACCCAGTACTTC; J gene: TRBJ2-5; D gene: NA; clone size: NA; V gene: TRBV7-6
CDR3 protein: CASSLGEEENQPQHF; CDR3 DNA: TGTGCCAGCAGCTTAGGGGAAGAGGAGAATCAGCCCCAGCATTTT; J gene: TRBJ1-5; D gene: NA; clone size: NA; V gene: TRBV7-9
CDR3 protein: CATSREFTADTQYF; CDR3 DNA: TGTGCCACCAGCAGAGAGTTCACGGCAGATACGCAGTATTTT; J gene: TRBJ2-3; D gene: NA; clone size: NA; V gene: TRBV15
CDR3 protein: CASSNRVGAFF; CDR3 DNA: TGTGCCAGCAGCAACAGGGTGGGAGCTTTCTTT; J gene: TRBJ1-1; D gene: NA; clone size: NA; V gene: TRBV28
CDR3 protein: CASSHGGTQYF; CDR3 DNA: TGTGCCAGCAGCCACGGCGGGACCCAGTACTTC; J gene: TRBJ2-5; D gene: NA; clone size: once; V gene: TRBV27
CDR3 protein: CASSLAGGSNQPQHF; CDR3 DNA: TGTGCCAGCAGCTTAGCAGGCGGTAGCAATCAGCCCCAGCATTTT; J gene: TRBJ1-5; D gene: NA; clone size: NA; V gene: TRBV7-6
CDR3 protein: CASSPGQGNTEAFF; CDR3 DNA: TGTGCCAGCAGCCCGGGACAGGGGAACACTGAAGCTTTCTTT; J gene: TRBJ1-1; D gene: TRBD1; clone size: once; V gene: TRBV11-1
CDR3 protein: CASSGDKTIPQPQHF; CDR3 DNA: TGTGCCAGTAGTGGGGACAAGACGATCCCCCAGCCCCAGCATTTT; J gene: TRBJ1-5; D gene: NA; clone size: NA; V gene: TRBV19
CDR3 protein: CASRRQTGELFF; CDR3 DNA: TGTGCCAGCAGGCGTCAAACCGGGGAGCTGTTTTTT; J gene: TRBJ2-2; D gene: NA; clone size: NA; V gene: TRBV6-5
CDR3 protein: CASSVVPDREAFF; CDR3 DNA: TGTGCCAGCAGCGTAGTACCAGATCGAGAAGCTTTCTTT; J gene: TRBJ1-1; D gene: NA; clone size: NA; V gene: TRBV9
CDR3 protein: CASSLGQVPNEKLFF; CDR3 DNA: TGTGCCAGCAGCCTGGGGCAGGTACCTAATGAAAAACTGTTTTTT; J gene: TRBJ1-4; D gene: NA; clone size: NA; V gene: TRBV7-2
CDR3 protein: CASSFGTALYEQYF; CDR3 DNA: TGTGCCAGCAGTTTCGGGACAGCTCTCTACGAGCAGTACTTC; J gene: TRBJ2-7; D gene: TRBD1; clone size: NA; V gene: TRBV27
CDR3 protein: CASSYSVIARNTGELFF; CDR3 DNA: TGTGCCAGCAGTTACTCAGTGATAGCGAGAAACACCGGGGAGCTGTTTTTT; J gene: TRBJ2-2; D gene: NA; clone size: few; V gene: TRBV6-2/TRBV6-3
CDR3 protein: CASSLSGRYNEQFF; CDR3 DNA: TGTGCCAGCAGTCTAAGCGGGAGGTACAATGAGCAGTTCTTC; J gene: TRBJ2-1; D gene: TRBD2; clone size: NA; V gene: TRBV6-5
CDR3 protein: CASSVEGVEMSGNTIYF; CDR3 DNA: TGTGCCAGCAGCGTAGAGGGGGTGGAGATGTCCGGAAACACCATATATTTT; J gene: TRBJ1-3; D gene: NA; clone size: NA; V gene: TRBV9
CDR3 protein: CSAATDGRGLSYNSPLHF; CDR3 DNA: TGCAGCGCCGCCACCGATGGACGTGGACTCTCCTATAATTCACCCCTCCACTTT; J gene: TRBJ1-6; D gene: NA; clone size: NA; V gene: TRBV29-1
CDR3 protein: CASSFPKEAGGPEEQFF; CDR3 DNA: TGTGCCAGCAGCTTCCCCAAGGAAGCGGGAGGGCCGGAAGAGCAGTTCTTC; J gene: TRBJ2-1; D gene: TRBD2; clone size: NA; V gene: TRBV7-3
CDR3 protein: CASSQDRGACYTF; CDR3 DNA: TGCGCCAGCAGCCAAGACCGGGGGGCATGCTACACCTTC; J gene: TRBJ1-2; D gene: NA; clone size: NA; V gene: TRBV4-3
CDR3 protein: CASKGQNNSPLHF; CDR3 DNA: TGTGCCAGCAAGGGGCAGAATAATTCACCCCTCCACTTT; J gene: TRBJ1-6; D gene: NA; clone size: NA; V gene: TRBV28
CDR3 protein: CASSVDPLNSPLHF; CDR3 DNA: TGTGCCAGCAGCGTAGACCCCCTTAATTCACCCCTCCACTTT; J gene: TRBJ1-6; D gene: NA; clone size: NA; V gene: TRBV9
CDR3 protein: CATAEGGGGTEAFF; CDR3 DNA: TGTGCGACAGCAGAGGGGGGCGGGGGCACTGAAGCTTTCTTT; J gene: TRBJ1-1; D gene: NA; clone size: once; V gene: TRBV6-5
CDR3 protein: CASSQYANTQYF; CDR3 DNA: TGTGCCAGCAGCCAATATGCGAATACGCAGTATTTT; J gene: TRBJ2-3; D gene: NA; clone size: NA; V gene: TRBV3-1/TRBV3-2
CDR3 protein: CAWRKGTSGGAGELFF; CDR3 DNA: TGTGCCTGGAGAAAAGGGACTAGCGGGGGGGCCGGGGAGCTGTTTTTT; J gene: TRBJ2-2; D gene: TRBD2; clone size: NA; V gene: TRBV30
CDR3 protein: CAASSDRDSNQPQHF; CDR3 DNA: TGTGCCGCAAGTTCGGACAGAGATAGCAATCAGCCCCAGCATTTT; J gene: TRBJ1-5; D gene: NA; clone size: many; V gene: TRBV19
CDR3 protein: CASSFVSGGGRDTQYF; CDR3 DNA: TGTGCCAGCAGCTTCGTGTCGGGAGGAGGGAGAGATACGCAGTATTTT; J gene: TRBJ2-3; D gene: TRBD2; clone size: NA; V gene: TRBV7-3
CDR3 protein: CAWSLPPYEQYF; CDR3 DNA: TGTGCCTGGAGTCTTCCCCCGTACGAGCAGTACTTC; J gene: TRBJ2-7; D gene: NA; clone size: NA; V gene: TRBV30
CDR3 protein: CAIGQGGRRATGELFF; CDR3 DNA: TGTGCCATCGGACAGGGTGGCAGGCGGGCCACCGGGGAGCTGTTTTTT; J gene: TRBJ2-2; D gene: TRBD1; clone size: NA; V gene: TRBV10-3
CDR3 protein: CASIDYETQYF; CDR3 DNA: TGCGCCAGCATAGACTACGAGACCCAGTACTTC; J gene: TRBJ2-5; D gene: NA; clone size: NA; V gene: TRBV10-2
CDR3 protein: CASSQGVYSTDTQYF; CDR3 DNA: TGTGCCAGCAGCCAAGGGGTGTATAGCACAGATACGCAGTATTTT; J gene: TRBJ2-3; D gene: NA; clone size: NA; V gene: TRBV14
CDR3 protein: CASSQRQGVRYTF; CDR3 DNA: TGTGCCAGCAGCCAAAGACAGGGAGTGCGCTACACCTTC; J gene: TRBJ1-2; D gene: TRBD1; clone size: NA; V gene: TRBV27
CDR3 protein: CASSSADTQYF; CDR3 DNA: TGCGCCAGCAGCTCAGCCGATACGCAGTATTTT; J gene: TRBJ2-3; D gene: NA; clone size: NA; V gene: TRBV5-1
CDR3 protein: CASSLRQVGEEKLFF; CDR3 DNA: TGTGCCAGCTCCCTAAGACAGGTTGGAGAAGAAAAACTGTTTTTT; J gene: TRBJ1-4; D gene: NA; clone size: NA; V gene: TRBV18
CDR3 protein: CASSLAQSGSDEQFF; CDR3 DNA: TGTGCCAGCAGCCTCGCCCAAAGCGGGAGCGATGAGCAGTTCTTC; J gene: TRBJ2-1; D gene: TRBD2; clone size: NA; V gene: TRBV14
CDR3 protein: CSASHAWGNTEAFF; CDR3 DNA: TGCAGTGCTAGTCATGCCTGGGGGAACACTGAAGCTTTCTTT; J gene: TRBJ1-1; D gene: NA; clone size: NA; V gene: TRBV20-1
CDR3 protein: CASSEQGTTYNEQFF; CDR3 DNA: TGTGCCAGCAGTGAACAGGGAACCACCTACAATGAGCAGTTCTTC; J gene: TRBJ2-1; D gene: NA; clone size: NA; V gene: TRBV6-1
CDR3 protein: CASSDQDRYYGYTF; CDR3 DNA: TGTGCCAGCAGTGACCAGGACAGGTACTATGGCTACACCTTC; J gene: TRBJ1-2; D gene: TRBD1; clone size: NA; V gene: TRBV25-1